Following are 24 T cell receptor beta chains from one sample sequenced in a study of vaccination and CD4 T cells after COVID-19. The Oncomine TCR Beta short-read assay sequenced DNA from cultured CD4+ T cells. TCRdb re-derived calls from the PCR reads in MiXCR, one entry per CDR3 protein. Of about 18,000 distinct CDR3 sequences in the sample, less than 65% are singletons; the top ten hold 10% to 15%. Documented treatment: approximately 11-day PBMC culture with coronavirus spike peptide pools or control peptides (ViraFEST assay). Their antigens are not known. What was sequenced was CD4+ T cells from blood, cultured in vitro. The receptors here all came from a human donor who had recovered from COVID-19.

This chain uses TRBV7-3 with TRBJ2-5; no clear D gene. Germline CDR1 and CDR2: SGHTA and FQGTGA. The V and J ends lost 5 bases and 1 base respectively, with 14 bases between them. CDR3 length: 15 amino acids. Here the CDR3 DNA reads TGTGCCAGCAGCCTCGACCCCGGGTCCCAAGAGACCCAGTACTTC. Translating gives CASSLDPGSQETQYF.

The chain couples TRBV20-1 to TRBJ1-2; D perhaps matches TRBD1 (6 bases). Trimming stripped 0 bases from V and 8 bases from J, with 10 bases between. This CDR3 comprises 12 residues. Germline V lookup: CDR1 DFQATT, CDR2 SNEGSKA (reference sequence). The CDR3 loop reads CSARDDRRGYTF. CDR3 DNA sequence: TGCAGTGCTAGAGACGACAGGAGGGGCTACACCTTC.

This clonotype was seen once. V and J are TRBV19 and TRBJ1-6; 8 bases agree with TRBD1. Germline CDR1 reads LNHDA; CDR2 reads SQIVND (reference sequence). V lost 4 bases to trimming and J lost 7 bases; unmatched junction nucleotides: 9. CDR3 size: 16 residues. CDR3 loop: CASSTKDRVRNSPLHF. The CDR3 DNA follows: TGTGCCAGTAGTACTAAGGACAGGGTTAGGAATTCACCCCTCCACTTT.

The J gene is TRBJ1-1, the V gene TRBV28; 9 nucleotides align to TRBD1. The length of the CDR3 is 17 residues. CDR1 is MDHEN and CDR2 is SYDVKM in the germline V gene. J was trimmed by 0 bases and V by 5 bases; bases with no gene match: 10. The CDR3 sequence is CASSPPRDRVVNTEAFF. The CDR3 DNA reads TGTGCCAGCAGTCCCCCCAGGGACAGGGTCGTGAACACTGAAGCTTTCTTT.

The chain is built from TRBV6-1 and TRBJ1-5; TRBD1 matches at 7 bases. CDR1 is MNHNS and CDR2 is SASEGT in the germline V gene. CDR3 length equals 14 residues. V shed 4 bases and J 3 bases; nucleotides not matched to a gene: 3. CDR3 amino acids: CASSGQGTNQPQHF. In nucleotides, the CDR3 is TGTGCCAGCAGTGGACAGGGCACCAATCAGCCCCAGCATTTT.

This clonotype showed up just once. The J gene is TRBJ2-3, the V gene TRBV9, with a tentative D call TRBD1 (6 bases). CDR3 length: 17 residues. V shed 0 bases and J shed 2 bases, with 16 bases lying between them. In germline, CDR1 is SGDLS, CDR2 YYNGEE. The DNA for the CDR3 is TGTGCCAGCAGCGTAGAGGTAGGGGGAACCGCCACAGATACGCAGTATTTT. Its protein product is CASSVEVGGTATDTQYF.

This clonotype was seen only a few times. J is TRBJ1-2 and V is TRBV28, with a weak D call TRBD1 (6 bases). This CDR3 contains 15 residues. With 1 base removed from V and 6 bases from J, the gap between germline ends came to 15 bases. CDR1 is MDHEN, CDR2 SYDVKM, per germline. This CDR3 is CASSLSGGRTHGYTF. CDR3 bases: TGTGCCAGCAGTTTATCTGGGGGGCGGACTCATGGCTACACCTTC.

The chain employs TRBV6-1 and TRBJ1-1; TRBD1 might be the D (5 bases). Looked up from germline, CDR1 is MNHNS and CDR2 is SASEGT. This CDR3 has 16 residues. V gave up 2 bases and J gave up 5 bases, with 18 bases separating them. As DNA, the CDR3 is TGTGCCAGCAGTGAAAACTCGCTCGGGACGAGGACTGAAGCTTTCTTT. Its translation: CASSENSLGTRTEAFF.

The count of this clonotype is one. The CDR3 protein is CASSSGRALGEQFF. The DNA for the CDR3 is TGTGCCAGTAGTAGCGGGAGGGCCCTGGGTGAGCAGTTCTTC. The V gene is TRBV19, the J gene TRBJ2-1, with 9 positions matching TRBD2. Germline V gene lookup returns CDR1 LNHDA and CDR2 SQIVND (reference sequence). This CDR3 region has 14 residues. V dropped 4 bases and J dropped 9; count of bases not matched to a gene: 7.

V gene TRBV6-2 or TRBV6-3 combines with J gene TRBJ1-2; 8 positions match TRBD1. The germline V gene encodes CDR1 MNHEY and CDR2 SVGEGT. V trimming: 6 bases; J trimming: 5 bases; junction bases outside the gene matches: 5. CDR3 length: 13 residues. CDR3 loop: CASSRDRRYGYTF. The CDR3 nucleotides read TGTGCCAGCAGCCGGGACAGGCGGTATGGCTACACCTTC.

The V call is TRBV20-1, the J call TRBJ2-7; TRBD2 aligns across 10 bases. This CDR3 spans 15 amino acids. CDR1 is DFQATT and CDR2 is SNEGSKA in the germline V gene (reference sequence). V gave up 7 bases and J gave up 4 bases; unmatched junction bases: 13. CDR3 protein: CSVAGGASGGYEQYF. In DNA, the CDR3 is TGCAGTGTTGCAGGAGGGGCTAGCGGGGGATACGAGCAGTACTTC.

J is TRBJ2-3 and V is TRBV20-1; D uncertain. The germline V gene encodes CDR1 DFQATT and CDR2 SNEGSKA (reference sequence). This CDR3 is 11 amino acids long. V gave up 0 bases and J gave up 6 bases, with 4 bases separating them. DNA of the CDR3: TGCAGTGCTAGAGATCCTGATACGCAGTATTTT. It translates to CSARDPDTQYF.

This chain joins TRBV12-3 or TRBV12-4 and TRBJ1-5; D is undetermined. The CDR3 is 14 amino acids. Trimming removed 5 bases from V and 5 bases from J, with 13 bases in between. CDR3 nucleotide sequence: TGTGCCAGCAGTCCCGCGAACCGCGATCAGCCCCAGCATTTT. Residues: CASSPANRDQPQHF.

This clonotype was seen only a few times. V is TRBV7-9 and J is TRBJ2-5; 10 nucleotides align to TRBD1. V shed 2 bases and J 4 bases; nucleotides not matched to a gene: 13. The CDR3 contains 18 residues. The germline gives CDR1 SEHNR, CDR2 FQNEAQ (reference sequence). This chain's CDR3 is CASSLTPWTGGSGETQYF. CDR3 sequence (DNA): TGTGCCAGCAGCTTAACCCCCTGGACAGGGGGTTCGGGAGAGACCCAGTACTTC.

The chain has TRBV4-3 and TRBJ1-5, with a possible D match to TRBD1 (5 bases). This CDR3 region has 16 residues. V dropped 4 bases and J dropped 1 base, with 14 bases sitting between them. Germline values: CDR1 LGHNA, CDR2 YSLEER. The chain's CDR3 is CASSLSHRSSNQPQHF. Written as DNA, the CDR3 is TGCGCCAGCAGCCTCTCTCACAGGTCGAGCAATCAGCCCCAGCATTTT.

The chain carries TRBV6-1 and TRBJ2-6; 11 nucleotides align to TRBD1. This CDR3 contains 17 residues. The J segment lost 4 bases and the V segment lost 5 bases, leaving 7 bases of the junction unmatched. Germline-derived CDR1 and CDR2 are MNHNS and SASEGT. This CDR3 is CASSPTDRGRGANVLTF. The CDR3 DNA reads as TGTGCCAGCAGTCCCACGGACAGGGGGCGGGGGGCCAACGTCCTGACTTTC.

The V call is TRBV7-2, the J call TRBJ1-1; maybe TRBD1 (5 bases). Germline assignment: CDR1 SGHTA and CDR2 FQGNSA. CDR3 length: 15 amino acids. Trimming took off 6 bases at V and 5 bases at J, with 19 bases between the two ends. The CDR3 sequence: CASSSPGALGTEAFF. The CDR3 region has the DNA TGTGCCAGCAGTTCCCCCGGGGCCCTGGGAACTGAAGCTTTCTTT.

This chain joins TRBV4-1 and TRBJ2-5; no reliable D call. The CDR3 has 13 residues. V was cut by 4 bases and J by 1 base, with 7 bases left in between. Per the germline V gene, CDR1 is MGHRA and CDR2 is YSYEKL. As DNA, the CDR3 is TGCGCCAGCAGCCGTGGATTCCAAGAGACCCAGTACTTC. Protein product: CASSRGFQETQYF.

As DNA, the CDR3 is TGTGCCAGCAGTGTTCGTCCCGGGACAGGGGGTGGCTTCTACGAGCAGTACTTC. Encoded protein: CASSVRPGTGGGFYEQYF. V usage is TRBV6-1 and J usage is TRBJ2-7; 11 nucleotides align to TRBD1. Trimming took 4 bases from V and 3 from J; bases not matched to a gene: 14. Germline V gene data show CDR1 as MNHNS and CDR2 as SASEGT. The CDR3 has 18 residues.

J is TRBJ1-2 and V is TRBV6-1; D ambiguous. This CDR3 spans 13 amino acids. Germline V gene data show CDR1 as MNHNS and CDR2 as SASEGT. The V end was cut by 6 bases, the J end by 2 bases, with 10 bases between. The CDR3 loop is CASSLGQNYGYTF. CDR3 coding DNA: TGTGCCAGCAGCTTAGGCCAAAACTATGGCTACACCTTC.

The gene calls are TRBV19 and TRBJ2-1; 10 bases agree with TRBD2. The CDR3 has 15 residues. J lost 8 bases, V lost 8 bases, and 12 bases had no gene match. Looked up from germline, CDR1 is LNHDA and CDR2 is SQIVND (reference sequence). Here the CDR3 DNA reads TGTGCCAGTCAACCTGCTAGCGGGAGAGGGGATGAGCAGTTCTTC. It specifies CASQPASGRGDEQFF.

V and J are TRBV20-1 and TRBJ1-1; TRBD1 matches 9 bases. CDR1 is DFQATT and CDR2 is SNEGSKA in the germline V gene (reference sequence). The CDR3 length is 16 residues. V shed 3 bases, J shed 0 bases, and the junction held 8 bases outside the gene matches. The DNA for the CDR3 is TGCAGTGCTAGGGGACAGGGAGCAAGGGTGAACACTGAAGCTTTCTTT. Its translation: CSARGQGARVNTEAFF.

The J gene is TRBJ1-5, the V gene TRBV6-2 or TRBV6-3; 9 nucleotides line up with TRBD1. Germline CDR1 is MNHEY and CDR2 is SVGEGT. J lost 7 bases, V lost 0 bases, and 7 bases had no gene match. The length of the CDR3 is 16 residues. CDR3 region: CASSYSTGQGGQPQHF. CDR3 bases: TGTGCCAGCAGTTACTCGACGGGACAGGGAGGACAGCCCCAGCATTTT.

This rearrangement joins TRBV20-1 to TRBJ2-7; 9 bases agree with TRBD1. The V segment lost 4 bases and the J segment 4 bases; nucleotides outside the gene matches: 2. The V gene's germline CDR1 is DFQATT and CDR2 SNEGSKA (reference sequence). This CDR3 contains 12 residues. The CDR3 reads CSATGTGYEQYF. The CDR3 DNA is TGCAGTGCTACCGGGACAGGGTACGAGCAGTACTTC.